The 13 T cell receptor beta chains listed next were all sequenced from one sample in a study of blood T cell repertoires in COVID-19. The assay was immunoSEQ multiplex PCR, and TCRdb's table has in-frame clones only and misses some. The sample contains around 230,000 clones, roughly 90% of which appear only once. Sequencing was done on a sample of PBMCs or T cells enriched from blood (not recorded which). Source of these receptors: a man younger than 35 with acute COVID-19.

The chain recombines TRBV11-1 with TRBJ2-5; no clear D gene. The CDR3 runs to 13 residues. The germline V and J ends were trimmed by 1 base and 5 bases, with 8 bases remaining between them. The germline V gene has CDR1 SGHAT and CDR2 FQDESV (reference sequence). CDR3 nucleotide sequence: TGTGCCAGCAGCTTAGGCCCCCGGGAGACCCAGTACTTC. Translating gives CASSLGPRETQYF.

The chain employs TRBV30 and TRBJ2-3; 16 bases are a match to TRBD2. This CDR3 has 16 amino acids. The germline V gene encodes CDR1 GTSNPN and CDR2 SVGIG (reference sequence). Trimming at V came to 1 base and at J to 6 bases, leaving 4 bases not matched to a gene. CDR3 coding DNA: TGTGCCTGGAGTGGGGGACTAGCGGGAGGGCCGGATACGCAGTATTTT. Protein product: CAWSGGLAGGPDTQYF.

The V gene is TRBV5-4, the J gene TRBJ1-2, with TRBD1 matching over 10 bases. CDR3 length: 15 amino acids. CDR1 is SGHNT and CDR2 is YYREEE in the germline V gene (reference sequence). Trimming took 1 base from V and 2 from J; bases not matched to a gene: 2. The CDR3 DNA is TGTGCCAGCAGCTTGAGGACAGGGGGAAACTATGGCTACACCTTC. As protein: CASSLRTGGNYGYTF.

The CDR3 here is CAWSGQASVETQYF. The CDR3, as DNA: TGTGCCTGGAGTGGACAGGCCTCGGTAGAGACCCAGTACTTC. The chain uses TRBV30 and TRBJ2-5, with D tentatively TRBD1 (6 bases). CDR3 length: 14 amino acids. V lost 1 base and J lost 4, with 13 bases in between. Per germline, CDR1 GTSNPN and CDR2 SVGIG (reference sequence).

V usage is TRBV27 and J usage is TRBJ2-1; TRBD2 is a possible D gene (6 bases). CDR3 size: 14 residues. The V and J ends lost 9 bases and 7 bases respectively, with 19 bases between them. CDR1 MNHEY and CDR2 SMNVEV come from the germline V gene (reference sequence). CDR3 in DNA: TGTGCCAGTGTGACGGGAGTTCGGTCGAATGAGCAGTTCTTC. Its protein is CASVTGVRSNEQFF.

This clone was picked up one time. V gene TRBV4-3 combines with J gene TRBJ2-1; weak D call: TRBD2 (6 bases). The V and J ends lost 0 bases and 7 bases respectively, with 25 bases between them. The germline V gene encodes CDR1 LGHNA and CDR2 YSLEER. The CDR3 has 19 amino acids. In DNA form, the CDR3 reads TGCGCCAGCAGCCAAGATTCCTGGCGGGGAGCGGACCTCCGGAATGAGCAGTTCTTC. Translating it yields CASSQDSWRGADLRNEQFF.

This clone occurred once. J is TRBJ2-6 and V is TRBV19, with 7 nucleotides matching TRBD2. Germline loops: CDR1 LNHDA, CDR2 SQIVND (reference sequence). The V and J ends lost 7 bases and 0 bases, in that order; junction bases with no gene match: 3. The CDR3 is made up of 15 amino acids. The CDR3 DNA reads TGTGCCAGTACCCCTAGCGGCTCTGGGGCCAACGTCCTGACTTTC. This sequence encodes CASTPSGSGANVLTF.

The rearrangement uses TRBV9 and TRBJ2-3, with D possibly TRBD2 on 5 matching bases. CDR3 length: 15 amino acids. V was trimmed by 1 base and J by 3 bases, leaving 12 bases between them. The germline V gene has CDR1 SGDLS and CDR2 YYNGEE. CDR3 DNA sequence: TGTGCCAGCAGCGTAAACGGGATGGAAACAGATACGCAGTATTTT. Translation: CASSVNGMETDTQYF.

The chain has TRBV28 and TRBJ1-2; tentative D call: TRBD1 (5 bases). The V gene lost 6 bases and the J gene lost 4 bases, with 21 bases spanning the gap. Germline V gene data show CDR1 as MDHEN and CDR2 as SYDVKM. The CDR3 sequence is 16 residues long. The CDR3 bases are TGTGCCAGCAGCTCCCCGGGGCAGGGAGGGATCTATGGCTACACCTTC. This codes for CASSSPGQGGIYGYTF.

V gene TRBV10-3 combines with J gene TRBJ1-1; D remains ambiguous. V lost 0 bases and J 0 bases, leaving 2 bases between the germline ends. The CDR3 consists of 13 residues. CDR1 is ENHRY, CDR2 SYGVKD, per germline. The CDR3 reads CAISESLNTEAFF. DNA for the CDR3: TGTGCCATCAGTGAGTCCTTGAACACTGAAGCTTTCTTT.

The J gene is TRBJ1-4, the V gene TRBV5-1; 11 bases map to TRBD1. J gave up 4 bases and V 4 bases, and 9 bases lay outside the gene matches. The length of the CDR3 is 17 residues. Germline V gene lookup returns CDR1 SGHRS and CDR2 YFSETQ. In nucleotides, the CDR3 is TGCGCCAGCAGCGAAGGACAGGGGGCGCGACGTAATGAAAAACTGTTTTTT. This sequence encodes CASSEGQGARRNEKLFF. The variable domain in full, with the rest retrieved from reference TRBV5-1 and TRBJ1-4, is KAGVTQTPRYLIKTRGQQVTLSCSPISGHRSVSWYQQTPGQGLQFLFEYFSETQRNKGNFPGRFSGRQFSNSRSEMNVSTLELGDSALYLCASSEGQGARRNEKLFFGSGTQLSVL.

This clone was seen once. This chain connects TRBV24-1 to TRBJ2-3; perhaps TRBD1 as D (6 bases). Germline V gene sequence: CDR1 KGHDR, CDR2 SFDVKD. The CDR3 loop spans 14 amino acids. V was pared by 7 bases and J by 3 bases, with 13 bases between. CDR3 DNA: TGTGCCACCAGAGGGGGTTACTCAACAGATACGCAGTATTTT. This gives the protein CATRGGYSTDTQYF.

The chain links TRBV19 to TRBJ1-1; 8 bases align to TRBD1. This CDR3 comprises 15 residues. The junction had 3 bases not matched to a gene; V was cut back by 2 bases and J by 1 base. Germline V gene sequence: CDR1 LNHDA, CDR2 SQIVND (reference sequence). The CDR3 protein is CASSITGGRNTEAFF. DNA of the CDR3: TGTGCCAGTAGTATAACAGGGGGAAGGAACACTGAAGCTTTCTTT. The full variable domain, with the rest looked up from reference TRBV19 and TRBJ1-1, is DGGITQSPKYLFRKEGQNVTLSCEQNLNHDAMYWYRQDPGQGLRLIYYSQIVNDFQKGDIAEGYSVSREKKESFPLTVTSAQKNPTAFYLCASSITGGRNTEAFFGQGTRLTVV.